Sequencing of this T cell receptor beta chain was carried out in a study of lymphopenia after photon versus proton radiotherapy. To note about this clone: The antigen is unknown.

The assay was immunoSEQ multiplex PCR, and TCRdb's table has in-frame clones only and misses some. This sample has tens of thousands of clones, with around 87% found just once. Study-wide results and limits: Oligoclonal CD8+ Temra expansion after nadir drove photon patients' diversity drop.

The CDR3 runs 17 residues. The trim removed 5 bases at V and 1 base at J, leaving 9 bases unmatched. Germline-derived CDR1 and CDR2 are SGHAT and FQNNGV. The source of this sequence is an elderly man with esophageal cancer. The material was peripheral blood, obtained from a patient treated with proton-based radiotherapy. The chain joins TRBV11-2 to TRBJ2-3; 10 nucleotides match TRBD2. The CDR3 nucleotides are TGTGCCAGCAGCCCAACTGTGCTAGCGGGAGGCACAGATACGCAGTATTTT. This translates into CASSPTVLAGGTDTQYF.